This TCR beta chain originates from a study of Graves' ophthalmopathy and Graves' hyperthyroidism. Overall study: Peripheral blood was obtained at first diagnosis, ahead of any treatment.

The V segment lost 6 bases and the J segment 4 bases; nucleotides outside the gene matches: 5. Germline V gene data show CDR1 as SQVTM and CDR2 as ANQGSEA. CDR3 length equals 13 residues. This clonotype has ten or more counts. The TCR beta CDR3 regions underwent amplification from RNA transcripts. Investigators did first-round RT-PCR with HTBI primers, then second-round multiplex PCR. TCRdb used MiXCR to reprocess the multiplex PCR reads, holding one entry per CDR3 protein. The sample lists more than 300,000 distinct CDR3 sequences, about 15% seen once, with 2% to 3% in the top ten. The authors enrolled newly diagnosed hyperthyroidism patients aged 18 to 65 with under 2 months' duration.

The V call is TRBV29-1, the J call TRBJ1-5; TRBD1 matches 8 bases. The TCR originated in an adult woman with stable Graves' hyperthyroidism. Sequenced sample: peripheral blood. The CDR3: CSVGQGPNQPQHF. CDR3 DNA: TGCAGCGTAGGACAGGGCCCTAATCAGCCCCAGCATTTT.